The 21 T cell receptor beta chains in this list originate from one sample, sequenced in a study of blood T cell repertoires in COVID-19. TCRdb keeps only in-frame clones here, not all; method: immunoSEQ multiplex PCR. The sample has 200,000 to 300,000 clones; more than 70% are singletons. Sample: peripheral blood. Every receptor here comes from a woman in her thirties or forties who had recovered from COVID-19.

J is TRBJ2-5 and V is TRBV5-1; 7 bases are a match to TRBD2. This CDR3 is 13 amino acids long. With V trimmed by 0 bases and J by 7 bases, 3 bases remained unmatched. Germline loops: CDR1 SGHRS, CDR2 YFSETQ. CDR3 coding DNA: TGCGCCAGCAGCTTGGATGGGGGGGGGACCCAGTACTTC. This sequence encodes CASSLDGGGTQYF.

The J gene is TRBJ1-2, the V gene TRBV10-3; 8 bases match TRBD1. The V gene's germline CDR1 is ENHRY and CDR2 SYGVKD. J gave up 8 bases and V 6 bases, and 2 bases lay outside the gene matches. This CDR3 comprises 11 residues. CDR3 region: CAIRRDRGYTF. The CDR3 nucleotides read TGTGCCATCAGACGGGACAGGGGCTACACCTTC.

This rearrangement joins TRBV4-3 to TRBJ2-1; possibly TRBD2 for D (5 bases). Germline V lookup: CDR1 LGHNA, CDR2 YSLEER. The CDR3 totals 14 residues. V lost 1 base to trimming and J lost 2 bases, with 6 bases between them. This CDR3 is CASSQAGAYNEQFF. The DNA for the CDR3 is TGCGCCAGCAGCCAAGCCGGGGCCTACAATGAGCAGTTCTTC.

The CDR3: CASSWGSGRSYNEQFF. CDR3 in DNA: TGTGCCAGCAGTTGGGGTAGCGGGAGATCCTACAATGAGCAGTTCTTC. This chain links TRBV6-5 with TRBJ2-1; 9 bases are a match to TRBD2. The V segment lost 4 bases and the J segment 1 base; nucleotides outside the gene matches: 5. Germline V gene sequence: CDR1 MNHEY, CDR2 SVGAGI. This CDR3 is 16 amino acids long.

The rearrangement uses TRBV19 and TRBJ2-5; 8 bases line up with TRBD1. Germline V gives CDR1 LNHDA, CDR2 SQIVND (reference sequence). J was trimmed by 1 base and V by 9 bases; bases with no gene match: 4. The CDR3 runs 13 residues. CDR3 nucleotides: TGTGCCAGCGGACAGGGAGCCCAAGAGACCCAGTACTTC. This translates into CASGQGAQETQYF.

The V and J genes are TRBV27 and TRBJ2-3; D is undetermined. Trimming stripped 2 bases from V and 2 bases from J, with 17 bases between. Germline V gives CDR1 MNHEY, CDR2 SMNVEV (reference sequence). The CDR3 sequence is 17 residues long. The CDR3 region is CASSLGSTFPPTDTQYF. For the CDR3, the DNA is TGTGCCAGCAGTTTAGGTTCGACTTTTCCCCCCACAGATACGCAGTATTTT.

The rearrangement uses TRBV5-4 and TRBJ2-1; a possible D gene is TRBD2 (7 bases). The germline CDR1 and CDR2 sequences are SGHNT and YYREEE (reference sequence). CDR3 length equals 15 residues. Trimming took 3 bases from V and 2 from J, leaving 12 bases between them. The CDR3 protein is CASSWGGAAYNEQFF. In nucleotides, the CDR3 is TGTGCCAGCAGCTGGGGGGGGGCGGCCTACAATGAGCAGTTCTTC.

The chain employs TRBV18 and TRBJ1-1; possible D gene TRBD1, 6 bases. The V gene lost 3 bases and the J gene lost 5 bases, with 19 bases spanning the gap. The CDR3 consists of 16 residues. The germline gives CDR1 KGHSH, CDR2 LQKENI. The CDR3 sequence: CASSPLDSPGGTEAFF. In nucleotides, the CDR3 is TGTGCCAGCTCACCCCTGGACAGCCCAGGTGGGACTGAAGCTTTCTTT.

This clone appeared once. This chain uses TRBV16 with TRBJ1-1; D is unclear. The V gene lost 7 bases and the J gene lost 4 bases, with 13 bases spanning the gap. The V gene's germline CDR1 is KGHSY and CDR2 FQNENV. This CDR3 has 13 residues. The CDR3 DNA reads as TGTGCCAGCACCCCAAATGAGGCCACTGAAGCTTTCTTT. Protein: CASTPNEATEAFF.

The V gene is TRBV10-3, the J gene TRBJ2-5, with D unresolved. This CDR3 comprises 14 residues. Germline V gene lookup returns CDR1 ENHRY and CDR2 SYGVKD. V was trimmed by 2 bases and J by 3 bases, leaving 10 bases between them. The CDR3 spells CAISEPPVKETQYF. As DNA, the CDR3 is TGTGCCATCAGTGAGCCCCCAGTTAAAGAGACCCAGTACTTC.

V gene TRBV5-1 combines with J gene TRBJ2-3; 7 positions match TRBD2. Germline V CDR1 and CDR2: SGHRS, YFSETQ. The CDR3 sequence is 16 residues long. Trimming at V came to 5 bases and at J to 1 base, leaving 10 bases not matched to a gene. CDR3 DNA: TGCGCCAGCAGGAGACTAGCAGCATGGGGCACAGATACGCAGTATTTT. Protein sequence: CASRRLAAWGTDTQYF.

This clone has just one count. V gene TRBV29-1 combines with J gene TRBJ2-3; TRBD1 matches at 11 bases. The CDR3 is 14 residues long. CDR1 is SQVTM and CDR2 is ANQGSEA in the germline V gene. V lost 4 bases, J lost 2 bases, and 2 bases stayed unmatched. CDR3 sequence (DNA): TGCAGCGTTGGGGACAGGGGGATCACAGATACGCAGTATTTT. The encoded protein is CSVGDRGITDTQYF.

This clone was observed a single time. The chain joins TRBV25-1 to TRBJ1-2, with 9 bases identical to TRBD1. This CDR3 spans 15 amino acids. The V gene end was trimmed by 1 base and the J gene end by 6 bases; junction bases not matched to a gene: 6. Germline-derived CDR1 and CDR2 are MGHDK and SYGVNS. The CDR3 DNA reads TGTGCCAGCAGTGAATTTCGGTGGACAGGGGATGGCTACACCTTC. This encodes CASSEFRWTGDGYTF.

The V gene is TRBV5-1, the J gene TRBJ2-5, with D possibly matching TRBD1 (6 bases). The germline V gene has CDR1 SGHRS and CDR2 YFSETQ. The CDR3 loop spans 14 amino acids. Trimming pared 4 bases from V and 1 base from J, leaving 11 bases between. The CDR3 coding sequence is TGCGCCAGCAGCCCGAGACAGGCCCAAGAGACCCAGTACTTC. Translated, it gives CASSPRQAQETQYF.

The gene calls are TRBV9 and TRBJ2-5; the D gene is possibly TRBD2 (5 bases). CDR3 length: 16 amino acids. V was shortened by 4 bases and J by 1 base, with 17 bases between the two germline ends. Germline V gene sequence: CDR1 SGDLS, CDR2 YYNGEE. The CDR3 region is CASSPRPWRAQETQYF. CDR3 nucleotide sequence: TGTGCCAGCAGCCCCCGGCCCTGGCGGGCCCAAGAGACCCAGTACTTC. Looking up the rest from reference TRBV9 and TRBJ2-5 gives the full variable domain: DSGVTQTPKHLITATGQRVTLRCSPRSGDLSVYWYQQSLDQGLQFLIQYYNGEERAKGNILERFSAQQFPDLHSELNLSSLELGDSALYFCASSPRPWRAQETQYFGPGTRLLVL.

V and J are TRBV7-3 and TRBJ2-5; TRBD1 matches at 8 bases. Germline CDR1 reads SGHTA; CDR2 reads FQGTGA. The V and J ends lost 5 bases and 5 bases, in that order; junction bases with no gene match: 10. The CDR3 covers 15 residues. CDR3 amino acids: CASSRGQGLQETQYF. The CDR3 nucleotides read TGTGCCAGCAGCCGCGGACAGGGTTTGCAGGAGACCCAGTACTTC.

With regard to this clone: Other DNA sequences in the sample encode the same CDR3. The chain employs TRBV19 and TRBJ1-4; 7 bases match TRBD1. Looked up from germline, CDR1 is LNHDA and CDR2 is SQIVND (reference sequence). The trim removed 1 base at V and 8 bases at J, leaving 4 bases unmatched. There are 14 residues in the CDR3. CDR3 in amino acids: CASSIGTGGEKLFF. The CDR3 nucleotides are TGTGCCAGTAGTATAGGGACAGGAGGCGAAAAACTGTTTTTT.

This rearrangement joins TRBV4-2 to TRBJ2-3, with 8 nucleotides matching TRBD2. The germline V gene has CDR1 LGHNA and CDR2 YNFKEQ. CDR3 length: 17 residues. Losses at the gene ends were 4 bases for V and 6 bases for J; bases not matched to a gene: 15. CDR3: CASSPTWPQREWDTQYF. The CDR3 bases are TGTGCCAGCAGCCCAACTTGGCCACAGCGGGAGTGGGATACGCAGTATTTT.

The chain is built from TRBV29-1 and TRBJ2-1; 9 bases agree with TRBD2. V was clipped by 4 bases and J by 9 bases; unmatched bases: 13. Per the germline V gene, CDR1 is SQVTM and CDR2 is ANQGSEA. The CDR3 sequence is 15 residues long. Here the CDR3 reads CSVVLAGSRVGEQFF. The CDR3 bases are TGCAGCGTTGTGCTAGCGGGAAGTAGAGTTGGTGAGCAGTTCTTC.

The V and J genes are TRBV27 and TRBJ1-5; D is uncertain. The CDR3 extends over 14 amino acids. Per the germline V gene, CDR1 is MNHEY and CDR2 is SMNVEV (reference sequence). Trimming took 9 bases from V and 0 from J, leaving 12 bases between them. The CDR3 loop reads CASGSGYSNQPQHF. The CDR3 nucleotides are TGTGCCAGTGGTTCGGGGTATAGCAATCAGCCCCAGCATTTT.

The chain recombines TRBV27 with TRBJ1-1; 9 bases align to TRBD1. The junction had 10 bases not matched to a gene; V was cut back by 7 bases and J by 4 bases. From germline, CDR1 is MNHEY and CDR2 SMNVEV (reference sequence). The CDR3 is 15 amino acids. The chain's CDR3 is CASTRQGGTGTEAFF. The DNA for the CDR3 is TGTGCCAGCACCCGACAGGGGGGAACCGGCACTGAAGCTTTCTTT.